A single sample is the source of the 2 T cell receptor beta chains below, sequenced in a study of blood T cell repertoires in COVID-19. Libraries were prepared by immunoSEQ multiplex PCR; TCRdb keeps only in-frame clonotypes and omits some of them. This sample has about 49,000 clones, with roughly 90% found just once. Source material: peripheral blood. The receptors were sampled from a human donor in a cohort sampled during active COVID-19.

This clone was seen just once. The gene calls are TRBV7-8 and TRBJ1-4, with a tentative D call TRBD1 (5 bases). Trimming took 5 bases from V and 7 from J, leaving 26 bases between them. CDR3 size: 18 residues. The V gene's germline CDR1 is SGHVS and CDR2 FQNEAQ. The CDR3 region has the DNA TGTGCCAGCAGCGTATACATGAGGGGACTTGTGAAGGGTGAAAAACTGTTTTTT. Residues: CASSVYMRGLVKGEKLFF.

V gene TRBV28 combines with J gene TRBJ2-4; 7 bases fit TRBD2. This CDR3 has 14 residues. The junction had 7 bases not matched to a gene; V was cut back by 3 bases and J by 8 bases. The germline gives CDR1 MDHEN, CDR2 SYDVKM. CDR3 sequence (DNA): TGTGCCAGCAGTTTCTCTGGGAGGGGTTACATTCAGTACTTC. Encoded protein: CASSFSGRGYIQYF.